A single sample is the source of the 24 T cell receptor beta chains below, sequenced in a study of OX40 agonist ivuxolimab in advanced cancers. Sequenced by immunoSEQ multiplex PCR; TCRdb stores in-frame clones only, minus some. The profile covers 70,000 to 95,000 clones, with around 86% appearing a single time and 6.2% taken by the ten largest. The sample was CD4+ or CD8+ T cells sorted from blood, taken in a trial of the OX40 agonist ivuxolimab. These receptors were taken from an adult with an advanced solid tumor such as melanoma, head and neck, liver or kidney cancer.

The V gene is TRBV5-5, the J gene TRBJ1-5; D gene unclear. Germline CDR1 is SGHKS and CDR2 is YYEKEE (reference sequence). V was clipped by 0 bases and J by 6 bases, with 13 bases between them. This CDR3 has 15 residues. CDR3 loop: CASSLALQVSQPQHF. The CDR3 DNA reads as TGTGCCAGCAGCTTGGCCCTACAAGTAAGTCAGCCCCAGCATTTT.

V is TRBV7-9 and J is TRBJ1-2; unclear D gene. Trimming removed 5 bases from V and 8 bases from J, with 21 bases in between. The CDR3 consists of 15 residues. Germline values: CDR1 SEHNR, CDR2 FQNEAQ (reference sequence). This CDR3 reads CASSVTRNLGRGYTF. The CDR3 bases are TGTGCCAGCAGCGTTACCAGAAACTTAGGGAGAGGCTACACCTTC.

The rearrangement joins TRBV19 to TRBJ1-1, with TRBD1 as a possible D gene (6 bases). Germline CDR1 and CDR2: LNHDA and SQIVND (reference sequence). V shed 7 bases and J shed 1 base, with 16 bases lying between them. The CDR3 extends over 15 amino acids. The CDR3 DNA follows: TGTGCCAGTACGTTTGGGGGCAAGAAGAACACTGAAGCTTTCTTT. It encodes CASTFGGKKNTEAFF. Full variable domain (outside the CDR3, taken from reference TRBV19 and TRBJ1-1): DGGITQSPKYLFRKEGQNVTLSCEQNLNHDAMYWYRQDPGQGLRLIYYSQIVNDFQKGDIAEGYSVSREKKESFPLTVTSAQKNPTAFYLCASTFGGKKNTEAFFGQGTRLTVV.

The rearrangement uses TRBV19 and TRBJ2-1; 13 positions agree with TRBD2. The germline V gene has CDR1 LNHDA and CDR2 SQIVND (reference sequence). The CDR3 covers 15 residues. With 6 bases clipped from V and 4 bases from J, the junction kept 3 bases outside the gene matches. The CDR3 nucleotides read TGTGCCAGTAGCCCGGGACTAGCGGGATACAATGAGCAGTTCTTC. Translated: CASSPGLAGYNEQFF. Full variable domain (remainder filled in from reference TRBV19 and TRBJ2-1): DGGITQSPKYLFRKEGQNVTLSCEQNLNHDAMYWYRQDPGQGLRLIYYSQIVNDFQKGDIAEGYSVSREKKESFPLTVTSAQKNPTAFYLCASSPGLAGYNEQFFGPGTRLTVL.

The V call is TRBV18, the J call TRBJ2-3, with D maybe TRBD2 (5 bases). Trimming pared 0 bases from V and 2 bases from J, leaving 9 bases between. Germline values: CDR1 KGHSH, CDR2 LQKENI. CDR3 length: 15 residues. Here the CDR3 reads CASSPPGAATDTQYF. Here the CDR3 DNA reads TGTGCCAGCTCACCACCGGGAGCCGCCACAGATACGCAGTATTTT.

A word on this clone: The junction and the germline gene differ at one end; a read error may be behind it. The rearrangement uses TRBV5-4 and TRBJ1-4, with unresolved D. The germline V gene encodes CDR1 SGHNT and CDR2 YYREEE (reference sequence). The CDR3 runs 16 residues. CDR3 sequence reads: CANSSTLTVGGEKLFF. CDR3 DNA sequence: TGTGCCAACAGCTCTACCTTGACCGTGGGCGGTGAAAAACTGTTTTTT. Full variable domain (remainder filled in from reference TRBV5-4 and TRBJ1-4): ETGVTQSPTHLIKTRGQQVTLRCSSQSGHNTVSWYQQALGQGPQFIFQYYREEENGRGNFPPRFSGLQFPNYSSELNVNALELDDSALYLCANSSTLTVGGEKLFFGSGTQLSVL.

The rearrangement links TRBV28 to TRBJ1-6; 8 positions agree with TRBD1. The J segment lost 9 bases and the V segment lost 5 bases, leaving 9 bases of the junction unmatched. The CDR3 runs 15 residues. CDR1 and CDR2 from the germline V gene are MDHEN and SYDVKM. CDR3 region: CASSAQGARFSPLHF. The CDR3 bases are TGTGCCAGCAGTGCCCAGGGGGCCAGATTTTCACCCCTCCACTTT. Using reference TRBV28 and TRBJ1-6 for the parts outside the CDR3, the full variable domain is DVKVTQSSRYLVKRTGEKVFLECVQDMDHENMFWYRQDPGLGLRLIYFSYDVKMKEKGDIPEGYSVSREKKERFSLILESASTNQTSMYLCASSAQGARFSPLHFGNGTRLTVT.

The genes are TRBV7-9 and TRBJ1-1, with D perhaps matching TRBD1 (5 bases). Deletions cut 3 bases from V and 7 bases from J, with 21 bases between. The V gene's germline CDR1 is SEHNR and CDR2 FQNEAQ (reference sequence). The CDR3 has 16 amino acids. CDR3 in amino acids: CASSFLTGTPAGEAFF. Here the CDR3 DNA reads TGTGCCAGCAGCTTCTTGACCGGGACCCCCGCGGGTGAAGCTTTCTTT.

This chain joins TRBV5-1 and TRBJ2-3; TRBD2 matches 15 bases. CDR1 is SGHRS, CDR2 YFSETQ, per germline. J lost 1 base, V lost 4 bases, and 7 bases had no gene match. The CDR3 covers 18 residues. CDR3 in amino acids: CASSLWTSGGAGTDTQYF. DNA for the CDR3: TGCGCCAGCAGCCTATGGACTAGCGGGGGGGCCGGCACAGATACGCAGTATTTT.

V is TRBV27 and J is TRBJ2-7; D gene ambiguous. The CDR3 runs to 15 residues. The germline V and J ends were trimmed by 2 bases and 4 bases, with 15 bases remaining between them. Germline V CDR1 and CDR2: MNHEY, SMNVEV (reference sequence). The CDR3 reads CASSLEMGRYYEQYF. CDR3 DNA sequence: TGTGCCAGCAGTTTAGAGATGGGCAGGTATTACGAGCAGTACTTC.

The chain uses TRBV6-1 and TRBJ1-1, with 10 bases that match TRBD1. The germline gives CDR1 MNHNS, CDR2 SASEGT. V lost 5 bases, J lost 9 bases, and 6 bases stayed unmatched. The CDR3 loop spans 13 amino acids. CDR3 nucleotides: TGTGCCAGCAGTCTTGGGACAGGGGTGAAAGCTTTCTTT. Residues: CASSLGTGVKAFF.

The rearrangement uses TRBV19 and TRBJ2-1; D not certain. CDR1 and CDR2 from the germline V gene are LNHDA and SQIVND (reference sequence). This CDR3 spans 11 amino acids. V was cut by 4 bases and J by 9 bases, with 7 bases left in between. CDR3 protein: CASSSPREQFF. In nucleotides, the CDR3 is TGTGCCAGTAGTAGCCCCCGTGAGCAGTTCTTC.

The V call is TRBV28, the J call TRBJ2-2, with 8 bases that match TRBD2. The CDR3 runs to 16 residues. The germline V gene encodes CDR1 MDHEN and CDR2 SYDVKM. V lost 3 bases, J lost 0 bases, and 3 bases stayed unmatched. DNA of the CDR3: TGTGCCAGCAGTTTCGGGAGGGGGTCGAACACCGGGGAGCTGTTTTTT. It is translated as CASSFGRGSNTGELFF.

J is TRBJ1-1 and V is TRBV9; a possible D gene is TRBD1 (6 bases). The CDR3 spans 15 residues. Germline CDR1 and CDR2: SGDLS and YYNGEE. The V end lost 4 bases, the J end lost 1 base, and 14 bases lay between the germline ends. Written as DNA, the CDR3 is TGTGCCAGCAGCTACTCCGGGACACCGAACACTGAAGCTTTCTTT. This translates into CASSYSGTPNTEAFF.

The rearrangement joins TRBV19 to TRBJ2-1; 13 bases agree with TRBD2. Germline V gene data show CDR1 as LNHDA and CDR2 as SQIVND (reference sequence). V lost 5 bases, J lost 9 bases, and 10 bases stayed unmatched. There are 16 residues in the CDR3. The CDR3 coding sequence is TGTGCCAGTAGTGGCCGGGGACTAGCGGGGAGTGGTGAGCAGTTCTTC. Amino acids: CASSGRGLAGSGEQFF.

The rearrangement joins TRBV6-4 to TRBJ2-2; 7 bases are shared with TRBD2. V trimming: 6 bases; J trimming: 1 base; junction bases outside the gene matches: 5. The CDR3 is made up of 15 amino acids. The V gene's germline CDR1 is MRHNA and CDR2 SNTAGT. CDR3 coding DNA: TGTGCCAGCAGCGTCACGGGGGGGAACACCGGGGAGCTGTTTTTT. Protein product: CASSVTGGNTGELFF.

The CDR3 DNA reads TGTGCCAGCAGTGATAATTCGGGGGCCACGCCTACGCAGTATTTT. Its translation: CASSDNSGATPTQYF. The gene calls are TRBV6-1 and TRBJ2-3, with D tentatively TRBD1 or TRBD2 (6 bases each). The germline V gene encodes CDR1 MNHNS and CDR2 SASEGT. V shed 3 bases and J shed 8 bases, with 18 bases lying between them. The CDR3 length is 15 residues.

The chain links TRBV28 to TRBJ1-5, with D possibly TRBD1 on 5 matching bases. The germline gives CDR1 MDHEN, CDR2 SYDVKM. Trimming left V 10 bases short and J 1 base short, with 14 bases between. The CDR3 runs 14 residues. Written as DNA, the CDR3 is TGTGCCACCGAGAATGGGGGGAGCAATCAGCCCCAGCATTTT. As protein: CATENGGSNQPQHF.

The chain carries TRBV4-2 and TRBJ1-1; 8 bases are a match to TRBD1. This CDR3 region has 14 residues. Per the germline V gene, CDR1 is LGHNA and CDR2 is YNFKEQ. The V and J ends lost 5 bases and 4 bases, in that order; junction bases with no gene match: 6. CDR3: CASSRGQGGTEAFF. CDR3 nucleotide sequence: TGTGCCAGCAGCAGAGGACAGGGCGGCACTGAAGCTTTCTTT.

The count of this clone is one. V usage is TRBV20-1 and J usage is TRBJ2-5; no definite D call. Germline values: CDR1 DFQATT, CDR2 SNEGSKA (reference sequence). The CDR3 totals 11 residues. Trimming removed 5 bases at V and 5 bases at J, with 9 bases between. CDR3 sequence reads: CSAPRVETQYF. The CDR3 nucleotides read TGCAGTGCTCCCCGAGTGGAGACCCAGTACTTC.

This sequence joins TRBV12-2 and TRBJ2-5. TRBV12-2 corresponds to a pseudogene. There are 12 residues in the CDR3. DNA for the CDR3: TGTGCAAGTCGCTTAGCCCAAGAGACCCAGTACTTC. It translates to CASRLAQETQYF.

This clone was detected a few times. The CDR3 nucleotides read TGTGCCAGCAGCTACCCGACAGGCTCTGGAAACACCATATATTTT. Its translation is CASSYPTGSGNTIYF. The gene calls are TRBV11-2 and TRBJ1-3; tentatively, D is TRBD1 (6 bases). The CDR3 sequence is 15 residues long. Per the germline V gene, CDR1 is SGHAT and CDR2 is FQNNGV. With 4 bases removed from V and 0 bases from J, the gap between germline ends came to 10 bases. Filled out from reference TRBV11-2 and TRBJ1-3, the complete variable domain reads EAGVAQSPRYKIIEKRQSVAFWCNPISGHATLYWYQQILGQGPKLLIQFQNNGVVDDSQLPKDRFSAERLKGVDSTLKIQPAKLEDSAVYLCASSYPTGSGNTIYFGEGSWLTVV.

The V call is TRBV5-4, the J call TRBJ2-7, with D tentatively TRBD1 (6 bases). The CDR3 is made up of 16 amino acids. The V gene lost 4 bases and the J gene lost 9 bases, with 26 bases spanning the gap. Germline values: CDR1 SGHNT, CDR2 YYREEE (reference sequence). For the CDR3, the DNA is TGTGCCAGCAGCCAAGATCTCATGGGCAGGGGTCGTCGGCAGTACTTC. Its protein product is CASSQDLMGRGRRQYF.

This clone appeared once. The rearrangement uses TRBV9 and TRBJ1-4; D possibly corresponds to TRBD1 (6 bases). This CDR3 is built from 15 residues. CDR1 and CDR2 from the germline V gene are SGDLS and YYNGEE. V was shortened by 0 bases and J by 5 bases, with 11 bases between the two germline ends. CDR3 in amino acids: CASSVAPTGNEKLFF. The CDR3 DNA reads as TGTGCCAGCAGCGTAGCACCGACAGGCAATGAAAAACTGTTTTTT. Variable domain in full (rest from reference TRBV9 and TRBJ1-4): DSGVTQTPKHLITATGQRVTLRCSPRSGDLSVYWYQQSLDQGLQFLIQYYNGEERAKGNILERFSAQQFPDLHSELNLSSLELGDSALYFCASSVAPTGNEKLFFGSGTQLSVL.